This TCR beta chain was recovered during a study of shared clonotypes between healthy human individuals. Terminally differentiated effector memory CD45RA+ cells were excluded by CCR7 positive selection of CD45RO-negative cells. Study results and caveats: Researchers found naive subsets generally carried larger estimated richness than memory subsets. Generation probabilities were higher for clonotypes shared across all four sorted-subset donors than for unshared ones. When naive CD4 clonotypes were compared across four donors, approximately 4.9% were shared.

As processed by the authors: ImmunoSEQ junction-only sequences lacked quality scores, so their filtering differed. Libraries were prepared by immunoSEQ multiplex PCR; TCRdb keeps only in-frame clonotypes and omits some of them. The V and J calls and clone size were taken over from that table, and D and trimming were inferred from the DNA. The table records about 580,000 clones, roughly 98% of them present only once. Turning to this clone: Antigen unknown. Other DNA sequences within the sample encode an identical CDR3.

The CDR3 has 12 residues. Trimming took off 5 bases at V and 4 bases at J, with 8 bases between the two ends. Germline V lookup: CDR1 MDHEN, CDR2 SYDVKM. The clonotype comes from a man between 25 and 39 years old in good health. The chain employs TRBV28 and TRBJ1-1; a possible D gene is TRBD1 (6 bases). What was sequenced was naive CD8+ T cells sorted from blood. The chain's CDR3 is CASSLRGTEAFF. Written as DNA, the CDR3 is TGTGCCAGCAGTCTCAGGGGCACTGAAGCTTTCTTT.